This T cell receptor beta chain comes out of a study of T cells after yellow fever vaccination. Across the whole study: Those fractions that held only low numbers of cells were prepared using the SMART-Seq v4 Ultra Low Input RNA kit.

The V and J ends lost 10 bases and 0 bases respectively, with 10 bases between them. The CDR3 is 13 amino acids. TCRdb independently ran MiXCR on the 5' RACE reads; one entry per CDR3 protein. Of under 600,000 distinct CDR3 sequences in the sample, less than 15% were seen once. Study-level findings and limits: It was a small share of clonotypes that appeared in both CD4 and CD8 compartments. Peaking faster, on day 5 versus 15, the secondary response was nonetheless weaker.

As for this clonotype: Its antigen is as yet unknown.

The chain is built from TRBV12-3 or TRBV12-4 and TRBJ1-3, with unresolved D. The material sequenced was PBMCs, taken on the day of the yellow fever booster vaccination. The clonotype was recovered from a man younger than 40 who received the YFV17D yellow fever vaccine. The CDR3 DNA follows: TGTGCCACCAGAGTTAGCTCTGGAAACACCATATATTTT. It specifies CATRVSSGNTIYF.